A single sample gave rise to the 10 T cell receptor beta chains below, sequenced in a study of CDR3 diversity in severe acne. TCRdb called the PCR reads again in MiXCR, with one record for every CDR3 protein. Here the sample spans approximately 84,000 distinct CDR3 sequences, roughly 51% being singletons. Input material: blood. The receptors were sampled from a male donor in good health, without acne.

The chain has TRBV5-1 and TRBJ1-1, with 8 bases lining up with TRBD1. The CDR3 runs to 15 residues. Germline V lookup: CDR1 SGHRS, CDR2 YFSETQ. V gave up 7 bases and J gave up 4 bases; unmatched junction bases: 12. For the CDR3, the DNA is TGCGCCAGCCGCGCCGGACAGGGTACGAGCACTGAAGCTTTCTTT. Translating gives CASRAGQGTSTEAFF. Filled out from reference TRBV5-1 and TRBJ1-1, the complete variable domain reads KAGVTQTPRYLIKTRGQQVTLSCSPISGHRSVSWYQQTPGQGLQFLFEYFSETQRNKGNFPGRFSGRQFSNSRSEMNVSTLELGDSALYLCASRAGQGTSTEAFFGQGTRLTVV.

This clonotype was detected a few times. The chain uses TRBV5-1 and TRBJ2-5, with D perhaps being TRBD1 or TRBD2 (6 bases each). Deletions cut 0 bases from V and 10 bases from J, with 13 bases between. The CDR3 is 13 amino acids. Germline V gene data show CDR1 as SGHRS and CDR2 as YFSETQ. This CDR3 reads CASSLEQGGGQYF. The DNA for the CDR3 is TGCGCCAGCAGCTTGGAACAGGGAGGTGGCCAGTACTTC.

The gene calls are TRBV5-5 and TRBJ1-1; D gene uncertain. CDR3 size: 13 residues. Trimming shortened V by 4 bases and J by 8 bases, and 15 bases separated the two germline ends. CDR1 and CDR2 from the germline V gene are SGHKS and YYEKEE (reference sequence). This chain's CDR3 is CASSVAPDGEAFF. CDR3 nucleotide sequence: TGTGCCAGCAGCGTAGCTCCGGACGGGGAAGCTTTCTTT.

The sample holds many counts of this clonotype. The chain couples TRBV30 to TRBJ2-1, with 9 bases aligning to TRBD1. The V gene's germline CDR1 is GTSNPN and CDR2 SVGIG (reference sequence). CDR3 size: 14 residues. With 8 bases clipped from V and 4 bases from J, the junction kept 9 bases outside the gene matches. As DNA, the CDR3 is TGTGCCGGGATGGGACAGGGCAAGTACAATGAGCAGTTCTTC. Its translation: CAGMGQGKYNEQFF.

The chain joins TRBV7-9 to TRBJ1-4; D may be TRBD1 (6 bases). Germline V gives CDR1 SEHNR, CDR2 FQNEAQ (reference sequence). This CDR3 has 14 residues. The V gene lost 8 bases and the J gene lost 5 bases, with 15 bases spanning the gap. CDR3 loop: CASGRDNGNEKLFF. In DNA form, the CDR3 reads TGTGCCAGCGGCAGGGACAACGGGAATGAAAAACTGTTTTTT.

The rearrangement joins TRBV5-4 to TRBJ2-5; TRBD1 agrees at 10 bases. Germline trimming cut 6 bases from V and 9 bases from J; bases unmatched to any gene: 11. Germline V gene sequence: CDR1 SGHNT, CDR2 YYREEE (reference sequence). This CDR3 region has 14 residues. The CDR3 region is CASTGTGAPGAQYF. Here the CDR3 DNA reads TGTGCCAGCACCGGGACAGGGGCACCTGGGGCCCAGTACTTC.

This clonotype was detected only a few times. V usage is TRBV27 and J usage is TRBJ2-5; unclear D gene. The V end was cut by 4 bases, the J end by 5 bases, with 5 bases between. The length of the CDR3 is 11 residues. Per germline, CDR1 MNHEY and CDR2 SMNVEV (reference sequence). The CDR3 is CASSYGETQYF. The CDR3, as DNA: TGTGCCAGCAGTTACGGGGAGACCCAGTACTTC.

The chain links TRBV20-1 to TRBJ2-7; 7 bases fit TRBD1. Germline V gene sequence: CDR1 DFQATT, CDR2 SNEGSKA (reference sequence). CDR3 size: 12 residues. The V and J ends lost 6 bases and 6 bases, in that order; junction bases with no gene match: 8. The DNA for the CDR3 is TGCAGTGCAACCCCCGGGACAGCCGAGCAGTACTTC. This sequence encodes CSATPGTAEQYF.

The chain recombines TRBV5-1 with TRBJ1-2; no clear D gene. CDR3 size: 15 residues. Germline-derived CDR1 and CDR2 are SGHRS and YFSETQ. V lost 0 bases and J lost 0, with 9 bases in between. The CDR3 is CASSLDGQPNYGYTF. The CDR3 DNA follows: TGCGCCAGCAGCTTGGACGGGCAACCTAACTATGGCTACACCTTC.

About this clonotype: One end of the junction varies from germline; a read error may be responsible. This chain connects TRBV2 to TRBJ1-6; maybe TRBD1 (6 bases). This CDR3 comprises 15 residues. Germline values: CDR1 SNHLY, CDR2 FYNNEI. CDR3 region: CASSVGGTYNSPLRF. The DNA for the CDR3 is TGTGCCAGCAGTGTGGGGGGCACCTATAATTCACCCCTCCGCTTT.